Below, one TCR beta chain is given with its context. The study enrolled healthy HIV-negative adults without recent acute infections or vaccinations as donors. Method: immunoSEQ multiplex PCR; TCRdb's copy keeps in-frame clones and lacks some. The sample comprises about 2.4 million clones, under 95% of which are singletons, and more than 0.35% rests with the top ten. Germline CDR1 SEHNR, CDR2 FQNEAQ (reference sequence). The CDR3 is 15 amino acids. The V end was cut by 5 bases, the J end by 1 base, with 11 bases between. The record originates from a study of shared clonotypes between healthy human individuals.

Sequenced sample: naive CD4+ T cells from PBMCs. This sample's subset: CD45RA+ positively selected. The receptor was derived from a man younger than 30 in good health. Some clones in this sample may be carry-over from other donors' samples. The chain joins TRBV7-9 to TRBJ2-2; D may be TRBD1 (7 bases). CDR3 sequence (DNA): TGTGCCAGCAGCGGCGGGACAGTGAACACCGGGGAGCTGTTTTTT. It encodes CASSGGTVNTGELFF. Drawing the rest from reference TRBV7-9 and TRBJ2-2, the complete variable domain is DTGVSQNPRHKITKRGQNVTFRCDPISEHNRLYWYRQTLGQGPEFLTYFQNEAQLEKSRLLSDRFSAERPKGSFSTLEIQRTEQGDSAMYLCASSGGTVNTGELFFGEGSRLTVL.